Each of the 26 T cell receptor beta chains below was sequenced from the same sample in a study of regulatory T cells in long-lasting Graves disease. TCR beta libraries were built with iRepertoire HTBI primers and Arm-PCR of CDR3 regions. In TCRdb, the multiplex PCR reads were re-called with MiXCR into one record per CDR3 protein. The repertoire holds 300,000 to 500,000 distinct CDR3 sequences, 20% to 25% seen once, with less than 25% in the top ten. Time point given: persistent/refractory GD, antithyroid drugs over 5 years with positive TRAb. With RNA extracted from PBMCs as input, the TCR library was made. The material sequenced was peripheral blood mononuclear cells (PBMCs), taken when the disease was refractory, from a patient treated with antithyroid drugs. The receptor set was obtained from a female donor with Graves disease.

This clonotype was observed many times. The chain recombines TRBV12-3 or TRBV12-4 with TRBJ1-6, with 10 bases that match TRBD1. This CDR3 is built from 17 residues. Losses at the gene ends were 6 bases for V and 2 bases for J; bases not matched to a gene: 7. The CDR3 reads CASSIGTGAAYNSPLHF. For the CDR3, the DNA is TGTGCCAGCAGCATAGGGACAGGGGCTGCCTATAATTCACCCCTCCACTTT.

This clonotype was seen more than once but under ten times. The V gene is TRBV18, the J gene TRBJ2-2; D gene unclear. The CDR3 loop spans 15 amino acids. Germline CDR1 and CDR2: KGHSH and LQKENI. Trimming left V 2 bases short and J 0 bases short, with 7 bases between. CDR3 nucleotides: TGTGCCAGCTCACCAATGGCGGCGAACACCGGGGAGCTGTTTTTT. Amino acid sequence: CASSPMAANTGELFF.

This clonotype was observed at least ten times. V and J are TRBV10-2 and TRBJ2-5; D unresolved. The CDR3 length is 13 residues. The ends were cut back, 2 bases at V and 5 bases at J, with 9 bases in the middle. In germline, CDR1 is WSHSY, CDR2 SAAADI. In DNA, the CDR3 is TGCGCCAGCAGTGAGGGGTTTATGGAGACCCAGTACTTC. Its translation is CASSEGFMETQYF.

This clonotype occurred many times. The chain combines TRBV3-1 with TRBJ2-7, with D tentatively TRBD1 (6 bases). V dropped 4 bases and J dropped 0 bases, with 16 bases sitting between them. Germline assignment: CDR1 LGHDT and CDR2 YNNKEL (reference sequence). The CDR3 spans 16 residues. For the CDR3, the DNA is TGTGCCAGCAGCCGTTCCCCCGGGACACTCTCCTACGAGCAGTACTTC. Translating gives CASSRSPGTLSYEQYF.

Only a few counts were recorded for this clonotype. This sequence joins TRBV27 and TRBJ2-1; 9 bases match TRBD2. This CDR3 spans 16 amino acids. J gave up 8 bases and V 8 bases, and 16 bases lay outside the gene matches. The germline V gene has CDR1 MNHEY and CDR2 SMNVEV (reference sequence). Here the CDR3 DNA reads TGTGCCAGCCGGTGGGCTAGCGGGAACACAGTCTATGAGCAGTTCTTC. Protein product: CASRWASGNTVYEQFF.

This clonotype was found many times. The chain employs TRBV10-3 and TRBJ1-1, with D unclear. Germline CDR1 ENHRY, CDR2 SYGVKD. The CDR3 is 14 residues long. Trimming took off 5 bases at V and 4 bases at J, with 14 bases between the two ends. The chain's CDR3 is CAISPEERVTEAFF. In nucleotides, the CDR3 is TGTGCCATCAGTCCGGAGGAGCGGGTCACTGAAGCTTTCTTT.

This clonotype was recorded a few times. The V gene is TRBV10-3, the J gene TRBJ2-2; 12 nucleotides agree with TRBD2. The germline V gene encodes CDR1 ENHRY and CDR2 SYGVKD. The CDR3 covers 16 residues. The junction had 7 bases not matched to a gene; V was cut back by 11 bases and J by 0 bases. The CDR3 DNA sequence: TGTGCCTCACTGGGGACTAGCGGGCCGAACACCGGGGAGCTGTTTTTT. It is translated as CASLGTSGPNTGELFF.

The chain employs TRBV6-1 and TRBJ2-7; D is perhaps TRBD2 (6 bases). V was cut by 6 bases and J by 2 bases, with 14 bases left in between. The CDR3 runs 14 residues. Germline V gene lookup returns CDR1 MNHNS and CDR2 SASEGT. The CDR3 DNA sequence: TGTGCCAGCAGCCTTCGACGGGGGACCTACGAGCAGTACTTC. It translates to CASSLRRGTYEQYF.

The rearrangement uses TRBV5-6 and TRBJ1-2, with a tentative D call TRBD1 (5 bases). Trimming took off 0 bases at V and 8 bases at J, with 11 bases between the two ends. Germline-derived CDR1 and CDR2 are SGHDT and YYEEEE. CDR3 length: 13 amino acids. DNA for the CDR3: TGTGCCAGCAGCTTGGGACAGCTCTTCGGCTACACCTTC. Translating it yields CASSLGQLFGYTF.

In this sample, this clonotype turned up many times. CDR3 DNA: TGTGCCAGCAGTACAGGGAAGGAGAGGATTTCGATAGACATTCAGTACTTC. Translation: CASSTGKERISIDIQYF. The chain carries TRBV2 and TRBJ2-4; maybe TRBD1 (6 bases). CDR1 and CDR2 from the germline V gene are SNHLY and FYNNEI. The CDR3 covers 17 residues. V was clipped by 5 bases and J by 8 bases, with 25 bases between them.

The CDR3 loop reads CASTEGPGQNTDTQYF. CDR3 nucleotides: TGTGCCAGCACCGAGGGGCCGGGACAGAACACAGATACGCAGTATTTT. The chain carries TRBV2 and TRBJ2-3, with 7 bases identical to TRBD1. CDR1 is SNHLY and CDR2 is FYNNEI in the germline V gene. There are 16 residues in the CDR3. The J segment lost 2 bases and the V segment lost 7 bases, leaving 12 bases of the junction unmatched.

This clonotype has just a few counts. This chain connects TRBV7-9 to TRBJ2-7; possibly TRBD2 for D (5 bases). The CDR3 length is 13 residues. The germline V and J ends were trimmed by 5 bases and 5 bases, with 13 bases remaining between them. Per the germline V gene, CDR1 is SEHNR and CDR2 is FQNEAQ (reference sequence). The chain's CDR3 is CASSEAPRDEQYF. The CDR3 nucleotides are TGTGCCAGCAGCGAGGCCCCGAGGGACGAGCAGTACTTC. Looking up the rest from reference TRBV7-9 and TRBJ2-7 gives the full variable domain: DTGVSQNPRHKITKRGQNVTFRCDPISEHNRLYWYRQTLGQGPEFLTYFQNEAQLEKSRLLSDRFSAERPKGSFSTLEIQRTEQGDSAMYLCASSEAPRDEQYFGPGTRLTVT.

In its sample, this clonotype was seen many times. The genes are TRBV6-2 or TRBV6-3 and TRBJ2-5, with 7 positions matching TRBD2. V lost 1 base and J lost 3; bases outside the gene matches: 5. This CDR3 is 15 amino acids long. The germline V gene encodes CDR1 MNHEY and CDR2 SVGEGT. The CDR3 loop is CASSYLGLRKETQYF. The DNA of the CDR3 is TGTGCCAGCAGTTACTTGGGACTACGAAAAGAGACCCAGTACTTC.

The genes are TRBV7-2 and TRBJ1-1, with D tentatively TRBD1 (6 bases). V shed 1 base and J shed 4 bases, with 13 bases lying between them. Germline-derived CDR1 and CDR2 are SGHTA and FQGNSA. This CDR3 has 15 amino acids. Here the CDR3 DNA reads TGTGCCAGCAGCTTAGGGGGGGCTGTGAGCACTGAAGCTTTCTTT. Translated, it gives CASSLGGAVSTEAFF. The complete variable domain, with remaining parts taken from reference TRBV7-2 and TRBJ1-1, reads GAGVSQSPSNKVTEKGKDVELRCDPISGHTALYWYRQSLGQGLEFLIYFQGNSAPDKSGLPSDRFSAERTGGSVSTLTIQRTQQEDSAVYLCASSLGGAVSTEAFFGQGTRLTVV.

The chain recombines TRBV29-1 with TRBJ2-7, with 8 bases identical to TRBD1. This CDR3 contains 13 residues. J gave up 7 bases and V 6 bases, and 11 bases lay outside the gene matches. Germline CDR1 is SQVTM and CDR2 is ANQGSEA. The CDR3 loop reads CSVGTGGGWEQYF. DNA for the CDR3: TGCAGCGTGGGGACAGGCGGTGGGTGGGAGCAGTACTTC.

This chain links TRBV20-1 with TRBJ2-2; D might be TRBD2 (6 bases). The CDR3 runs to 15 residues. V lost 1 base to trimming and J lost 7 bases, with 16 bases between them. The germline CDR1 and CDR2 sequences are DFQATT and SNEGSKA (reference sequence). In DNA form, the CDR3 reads TGCAGTGCTAGAGCCGAGCGGAGGCGGGGCGGGGAGCTGTTTTTT. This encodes CSARAERRRGGELFF.

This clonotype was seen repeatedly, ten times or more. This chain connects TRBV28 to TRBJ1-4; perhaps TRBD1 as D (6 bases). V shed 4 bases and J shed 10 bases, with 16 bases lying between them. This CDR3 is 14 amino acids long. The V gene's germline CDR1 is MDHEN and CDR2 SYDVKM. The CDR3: CASSWIGGARKLFF. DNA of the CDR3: TGTGCCAGCAGTTGGATCGGGGGGGCCCGAAAACTGTTTTTT.

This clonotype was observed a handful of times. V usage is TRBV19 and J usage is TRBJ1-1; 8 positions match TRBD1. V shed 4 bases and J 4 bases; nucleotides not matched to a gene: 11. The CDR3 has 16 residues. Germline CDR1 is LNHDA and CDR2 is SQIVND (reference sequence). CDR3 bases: TGTGCCAGTAGTAAGAGGACAGGGTCAGCGATCACTGAAGCTTTCTTT. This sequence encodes CASSKRTGSAITEAFF.

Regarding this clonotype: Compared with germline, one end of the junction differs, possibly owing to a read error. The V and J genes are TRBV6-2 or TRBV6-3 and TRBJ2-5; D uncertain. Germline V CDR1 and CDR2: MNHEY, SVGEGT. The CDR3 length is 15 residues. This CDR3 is CASSNSIFLRETQYF. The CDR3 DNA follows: TGTGCCAGCAGTAACTCTATATTCCTCCGAGAGACCCAGTACTTC.

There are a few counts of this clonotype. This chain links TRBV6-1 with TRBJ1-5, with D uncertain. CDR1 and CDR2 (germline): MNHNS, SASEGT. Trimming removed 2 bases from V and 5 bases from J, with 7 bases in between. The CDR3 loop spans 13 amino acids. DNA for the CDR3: TGTGCCAGCAGTGAATTGGGCTATCAGCCCCAGCATTTT. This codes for CASSELGYQPQHF.

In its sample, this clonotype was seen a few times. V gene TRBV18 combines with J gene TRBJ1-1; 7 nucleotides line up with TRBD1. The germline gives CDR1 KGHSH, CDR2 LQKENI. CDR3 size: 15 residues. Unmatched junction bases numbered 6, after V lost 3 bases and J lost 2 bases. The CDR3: CASSPKTGINTEAFF. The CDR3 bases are TGTGCCAGCTCACCTAAGACAGGGATCAACACTGAAGCTTTCTTT.

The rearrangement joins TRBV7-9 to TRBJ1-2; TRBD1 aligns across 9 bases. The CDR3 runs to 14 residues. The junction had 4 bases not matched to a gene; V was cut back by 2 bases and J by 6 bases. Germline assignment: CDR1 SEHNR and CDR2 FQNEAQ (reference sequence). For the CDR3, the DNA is TGTGCCAGCAGCTTAAGCACAGGGGGCGATGGCTACACCTTC. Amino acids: CASSLSTGGDGYTF.

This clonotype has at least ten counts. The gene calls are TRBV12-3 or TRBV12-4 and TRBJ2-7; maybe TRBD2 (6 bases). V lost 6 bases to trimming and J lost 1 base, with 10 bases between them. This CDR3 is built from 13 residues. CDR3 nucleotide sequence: TGTGCCAGCAGAAACGGGGGATCCTACGAGCAGTACTTC. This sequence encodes CASRNGGSYEQYF.

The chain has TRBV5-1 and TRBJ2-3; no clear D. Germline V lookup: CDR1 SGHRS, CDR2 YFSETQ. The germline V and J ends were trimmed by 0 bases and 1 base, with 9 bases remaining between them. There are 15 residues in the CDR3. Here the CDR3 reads CASSLASRGTDTQYF. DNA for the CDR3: TGCGCCAGCAGCTTGGCCAGTAGGGGCACAGATACGCAGTATTTT. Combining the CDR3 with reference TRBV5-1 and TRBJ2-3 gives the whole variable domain KAGVTQTPRYLIKTRGQQVTLSCSPISGHRSVSWYQQTPGQGLQFLFEYFSETQRNKGNFPGRFSGRQFSNSRSEMNVSTLELGDSALYLCASSLASRGTDTQYFGPGTRLTVL.

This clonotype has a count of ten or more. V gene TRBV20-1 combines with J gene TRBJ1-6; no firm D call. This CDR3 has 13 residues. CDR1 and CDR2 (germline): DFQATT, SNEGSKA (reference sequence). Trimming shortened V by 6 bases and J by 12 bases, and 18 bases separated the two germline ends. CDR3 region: CSAPPVWEGPLHF. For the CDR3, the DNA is TGCAGTGCGCCCCCTGTCTGGGAGGGACCCCTCCACTTT.

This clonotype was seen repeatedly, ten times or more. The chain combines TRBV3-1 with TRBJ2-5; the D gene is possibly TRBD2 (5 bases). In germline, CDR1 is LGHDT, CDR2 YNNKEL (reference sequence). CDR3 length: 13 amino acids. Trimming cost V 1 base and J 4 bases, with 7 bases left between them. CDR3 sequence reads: CASSQVSGETQYF. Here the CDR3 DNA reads TGTGCCAGCAGCCAAGTCAGCGGAGAGACCCAGTACTTC.